This entry concerns a single T cell receptor (beta chain). CDR3 size: 14 residues. The V and J ends lost 4 bases and 5 bases, in that order; junction bases with no gene match: 5. Germline CDR1 reads SGDLS; CDR2 reads YYNGEE. These donors counted as nominally healthy when sampled, but unrecorded immune exposures were likely. This specimen comes from a study of cytomegalovirus exposure and HLA in healthy donors. The primer mix had 60 Vbeta and 13 Jbeta primers. The method was immunoSEQ multiplex PCR; TCRdb's version includes in-frame clones alone and lacks a portion of them. The sample records some 180,000 clones, around four fifths being singletons.

This chain joins TRBV9 and TRBJ2-2; 7 nucleotides line up with TRBD1. Sequenced sample: PBMCs. The clonotype was recovered from a man younger than 35 in good health and CMV-seronegative. The chain's CDR3 is CASSPTGATGELFF. DNA of the CDR3: TGTGCCAGCAGCCCCACAGGGGCAACCGGGGAGCTGTTTTTT.